One and the same sample provided the 5 T cell receptor beta chains below, sequenced in a study of T cell repertoires in cytomegalovirus infection. MiXCR, applied by TCRdb to the reads, yields one record per CDR3 protein. The sample lists roughly 500,000 distinct CDR3 sequences, more than 15% seen once, with 20% to 30% in the top ten. Sample: CD8+ T cells from PBMCs. These receptors were collected from a human donor in good health (CMV status not recorded). Some clones in this sample may be carry-over from other donors' samples.

The chain recombines TRBV12-3 or TRBV12-4 with TRBJ2-1; D is ambiguous. The germline V and J ends were trimmed by 6 bases and 8 bases, with 20 bases remaining between them. The CDR3 sequence is 15 residues long. The CDR3 DNA is TGTGCCAGCAGCTCTACGAACTTCCCTTCATATGAGCAGTTCTTC. Protein sequence: CASSSTNFPSYEQFF.

In this sample, this clonotype turned up a few times. The chain combines TRBV12-5 with TRBJ1-4; unclear D gene. Trimming stripped 3 bases from V and 4 bases from J, with 12 bases between. Looked up from germline, CDR1 is LGHNT and CDR2 is FRNRAP. The CDR3 extends over 15 amino acids. CDR3 nucleotides: TGTGCTAGTGGTTTCCCCAGGAACGATAATGAAAAACTGTTTTTT. This sequence encodes CASGFPRNDNEKLFF.

There are many counts of this clonotype. V and J are TRBV12-5 and TRBJ1-1; a possible D gene is TRBD1 (6 bases). The CDR3 contains 13 residues. Trimming took off 2 bases at V and 6 bases at J, with 10 bases between the two ends. Germline-derived CDR1 and CDR2 are LGHNT and FRNRAP. The CDR3 spells CASGLYREAEAFF. The CDR3 DNA sequence: TGTGCTAGTGGTTTGTACAGGGAGGCTGAAGCTTTCTTT.

In its sample, this clonotype was seen many times. This chain connects TRBV7-9 to TRBJ1-2, with TRBD1 matching 7 bases. V lost 7 bases and J lost 1; bases outside the gene matches: 21. This CDR3 is built from 19 residues. Germline CDR1 SEHNR, CDR2 FQNEAQ (reference sequence). The CDR3 is CASNSKKGTERPINYGYTF. In nucleotides, the CDR3 is TGTGCCAGCAACTCGAAAAAAGGGACAGAGCGTCCAATTAACTATGGCTACACCTTC. Variable domain in full (rest from reference TRBV7-9 and TRBJ1-2): DTGVSQNPRHKITKRGQNVTFRCDPISEHNRLYWYRQTLGQGPEFLTYFQNEAQLEKSRLLSDRFSAERPKGSFSTLEIQRTEQGDSAMYLCASNSKKGTERPINYGYTFGSGTRLTVV.

The chain carries TRBV6-5 and TRBJ1-1, with 7 positions matching TRBD1. Trimming removed 7 bases from V and 6 bases from J; junction bases left unmatched: 8. The CDR3 covers 13 residues. Germline V gives CDR1 MNHEY, CDR2 SVGAGI. The CDR3 coding sequence is TGTGCCAGCACGGCTGGGACAGACCCTGAAGCTTTCTTT. This sequence encodes CASTAGTDPEAFF.